This T cell receptor beta chain was identified during a study of technical replicates of blood from a few donors (dated by TCRdb to the late 2010s). This clone showed up just once. Its antigen has not been determined. No base qualities exist here, and no much larger clone lies one base off it. In the germline V gene, CDR1 corresponds to MDHEN and CDR2 to SYDVKM. The CDR3 has 14 amino acids, counting the end cysteine and phenylalanine. The CDR3 DNA has 42 bases and is translated from base 1. V and J are truncated by 6 bases and 4 bases respectively, leaving an intervening sequence of 13 bases. The method was the immunoSEQ multiplex PCR assay. TCRdb re-hosts the immuneACCESS table, in-frame sequences only. Its copies lack some clones; in the studies checked, an unresolved V gene accounts for under half of them, and the cause for the rest is not known. This sample is represented by about 82,000 clones; around 94% of them were singletons. The ten largest make up 0.39% of the sample.

The sequence came from a human donor in good health. The sequenced sample was T cells isolated from PBMCs. Recombination linked TRBV28 to TRBJ1-5; the D gene cannot be resolved reliably. The nucleotide sequence reads as follows: TGTGCCAGCAGCGGAGTATATGAGAATCAGCCCCAGCATTTT. Translated, it reads CASSGVYENQPQHF.